The T cell receptor (beta chain) under discussion was sequenced for a study of persistence of HIV-infected CD4 T cells (dated by TCRdb to about 2020). With respect to the entire study: The study isolated CMV- and HIV-1 Gag-responding CD4+ T cells from ART-treated individuals to examine antigen-driven clonal expansion of HIV-1-infected cells. The clonality of all cells in each sorted population was assessed by TCRbeta sequencing, whereas the clonality of infected cells was assessed by proviral sequencing. Peripheral blood samples of up to roughly 200 mL were collected at multiple time points, except for a couple of participants, who underwent leukapheresis at a single time point. Cross-participant TCR cluster analysis included about eight participants for CMV and six or seven participants for Gag. Participants had been on suppressive ART for a median of roughly eight years.

The meaning of the sample's treatment or condition label: suppressive antiretroviral therapy. Cells were stimulated with a pool of overlapping HIV-1 Gag 15-mer peptides at around 0.91 ug per peptide per mL. Nonresponding CD40L-negative CD69-negative CD45RO-high memory CD4+ T cells were sorted as memory populations depleted of antigen-responding cells. HIV-1-infected adults in whom suppressive ART had been started during chronic infection were enrolled as participants. Plasma HIV-1 RNA had been undetectable (below 50 copies/mL) in participants for at least 4 years. To be included, a participant needed positive CMV serology and a CD4+ T cell count above 400 cells/uL. Before stimulation, PBMCs were isolated using density centrifugation and depleted of CD8+ T cells. Stimulation of CD8-depleted PBMCs was carried out for approximately 17 hours with anti-CD28/CD49d costimulation, CD40-blocking antibody and enfuvirtide, to prevent new infections. Cell sorting was done on a Beckman Coulter MoFlo Legacy or XDP sorter, and dead cells were excluded with propidium iodide. The QIAamp DNA Mini Kit was used for genomic DNA extraction from samples above one million cells, and the Quick-DNA Microprep Kit was used otherwise.

CDR1 and CDR2 (KGHDR, SFDVKD) derive from the germline V gene. V is pruned by 5 bases and J by 7 bases, leaving 8 bases of the junction without a gene match. The CDR3 runs 15 residues from the cysteine to the phenylalanine. Just CDR3 DNA is preserved here, 45 bases in frame from base 1. Overall study outcomes, separate from this receptor: Few individuals were included in the study, and only a limited range of antigens was tested. Bulk TCR analyses could not be limited to the rare CMV-responding cells that actually contained HIV-1 proviruses. Significantly lower TCRbeta richness was observed in CMV- and Gag-responding cells than in anti-CD3/anti-CD28-responding cells, and higher oligoclonality was observed in CMV-responding cells than in CD3/CD28-stimulated and Gag-responding cells. Antigen-responding cells were enriched for expanded CDR3beta sequences that were degenerate, which suggests that CD4+ responses to CMV and Gag underwent convergent selection. Within the same sorted populations, TCR oligoclonality correlated with proviral oligoclonality.

Worth noting for this clone: Its antigen is still unknown. Per-base quality was not reported, and no clone a single base away is much larger than it.

The immunoSEQ hsTCRB assay version 4 in survey mode was used to sequence TCRbeta repertoires from genomic DNA. For TCRbeta sequencing, genomic DNA was diluted to around 9.6 ng/uL, and up to roughly 1 ug was used per sample. As for the authors' bioinformatics: ImmunoSeq Analyzer 3.0 was used for analysis of TCRbeta data, and diversity was computed on productive nucleotide rearrangements. Using the Immunarch R package, the improved Chao index served to estimate lower-bound TCR diversity and the Gini coefficient served to estimate clonality. Nucleotide rearrangements that differed but encoded the same CDR3beta amino acid sequence were counted as separate clonotypes. TCRbeta sequences significantly enriched in antigen-responding cells relative to anti-CD3/anti-CD28-activated cells were identified by differential abundance analysis. TCRs were clustered by predicted peptide-MHC specificity with GLIPH2, both within individual participants and across merged participant data sets. Sourced from immuneACCESS, this table was stored by TCRdb with only in-frame sequences that have V and J called. A share of the clones is absent; for the studies checked, an unresolved V gene accounts for under half, and the remainder has no known explanation. V, J and clone size were drawn from that table, and D and trimming were deduced from the DNA. The sample yields 64,000 or so clones; 65% to 75% were counted once. The ten most abundant clones make up more than 1.5% of the sample.

This receptor was identified in an adult man with HIV who was CMV-seropositive. This specimen was CD4+ T cells sorted from PBMCs after 18-hour stimulation, taken from a patient who received antiretroviral therapy. The sample's cell subset or site label, in plain terms: CD40L-CD69- CD45RO-high memory CD4 T cells not responding to Gag peptides. The rearranged chain carries TRBV24-1 and TRBJ2-1; 9 junctional bases match TRBD1. The nucleotide sequence is given as TGTGCCACCAGTGTTGGGGGGACAGGGACTAATGAGCAGTTCTTC. This sequence encodes CATSVGGTGTNEQFF.